Shown below are 29 T cell receptor beta chains from a single sample sequenced in a study of cytomegalovirus exposure and HLA in healthy donors. PCR used 60 Vbeta primers and 13 Jbeta primers. TCRdb's copy holds only in-frame clones and misses some; the assay was immunoSEQ multiplex PCR. The data contain 150,000 to 200,000 clones, around 80% of them singletons. Sequencing was carried out using PBMCs. The receptors here all came from a woman aged 25-40 years in good health and CMV-seronegative.

This chain uses TRBV6-6 with TRBJ2-3, with 7 bases lining up with TRBD2. CDR1 and CDR2 (germline): MNHNY, SVGAGI (reference sequence). The CDR3 sequence is 15 residues long. J was trimmed by 2 bases and V by 5 bases; bases with no gene match: 7. The CDR3 bases are TGTGCCAGCAGTAACGGACTAGTTGTCACAGATACGCAGTATTTT. It is translated as CASSNGLVVTDTQYF.

The chain carries TRBV6-1 and TRBJ1-2; weak D call: TRBD1 (6 bases). Trimming shortened V by 4 bases and J by 4 bases, and 16 bases separated the two germline ends. Germline V lookup: CDR1 MNHNS, CDR2 SASEGT. The CDR3 is 15 amino acids. CDR3 protein: CASSVRLQGLYGYTF. In DNA form, the CDR3 reads TGTGCCAGCAGTGTGAGATTACAGGGCCTCTATGGCTACACCTTC.

This clone occurred once. The chain couples TRBV15 to TRBJ2-5, with D perhaps matching TRBD2 (5 bases). The CDR3 runs to 16 residues. CDR1 LNHNV and CDR2 YYDKDF come from the germline V gene (reference sequence). Trimming removed 0 bases at V and 5 bases at J, with 16 bases between. CDR3 coding DNA: TGTGCCACCAGCAGAGATTCAGGAAAACCGGGGGAGACCCAGTACTTC. Its protein product is CATSRDSGKPGETQYF.

The chain has TRBV7-9 and TRBJ2-1, with 11 positions matching TRBD2. Germline V gives CDR1 SEHNR, CDR2 FQNEAQ (reference sequence). This CDR3 contains 16 residues. The V and J ends lost 10 bases and 4 bases, in that order; junction bases with no gene match: 12. CDR3 residues: CATPLIASGGYNEQFF. CDR3 bases: TGTGCCACCCCCTTAATAGCTAGCGGGGGGTACAATGAGCAGTTCTTC.

Comment on this clone: The junction and the germline gene differ at one end; a read error may be behind it. The chain employs TRBV6-1 and TRBJ2-4; 10 nucleotides line up with TRBD2. CDR3 length: 16 residues. Germline V gives CDR1 MNHNS, CDR2 SASEGT. As DNA, the CDR3 is TGTGCCAGCAGTGAAACTAGCGGGGTAGTGGCAAACACTCAGTACTTC. The encoded protein is CASSETSGVVANTQYF.

The V gene is TRBV9, the J gene TRBJ1-2, with TRBD1 matching 7 bases. CDR1 is SGDLS, CDR2 YYNGEE, per germline. J lost 8 bases, V lost 3 bases, and 7 bases had no gene match. This CDR3 has 13 amino acids. CDR3 in amino acids: CASSATGSRGYTF. CDR3 nucleotide sequence: TGTGCCAGCAGCGCGACAGGGAGTAGGGGCTACACCTTC.

This chain connects TRBV21-1 to TRBJ1-5; TRBD1 was called by the table and not checked on the DNA. TRBV21-1 is described as a pseudogene. The CDR3 consists of 17 residues. DNA of the CDR3: TGTGCCAGCAAGGGGACAGAAACTAGATATAGCAATCAGCCCCAGCATTTT. Its translation is CASKGTETRYSNQPQHF.

The gene calls are TRBV5-4 and TRBJ2-3; 7 bases align to TRBD1. Germline CDR1 and CDR2: SGHNT and YYREEE (reference sequence). J gave up 0 bases and V 3 bases, and 10 bases lay outside the gene matches. This CDR3 contains 17 residues. CDR3 protein: CASSSRTGQTSTDTQYF. CDR3 DNA: TGTGCCAGCAGCTCCCGGACAGGCCAAACTAGCACAGATACGCAGTATTTT.

The genes are TRBV7-2 and TRBJ2-7, with 9 positions matching TRBD1. J gave up 4 bases and V 2 bases, and 6 bases lay outside the gene matches. The length of the CDR3 is 15 residues. CDR1 and CDR2 from the germline V gene are SGHTA and FQGNSA. The CDR3, as DNA: TGTGCCAGCAGCTTACAGAAAGGACAGGGGTACGAGCAGTACTTC. The encoded protein is CASSLQKGQGYEQYF.

The chain is built from TRBV7-2 and TRBJ2-7; 9 positions match TRBD2. The germline V gene has CDR1 SGHTA and CDR2 FQGNSA. The length of the CDR3 is 18 residues. With V trimmed by 0 bases and J by 4 bases, 13 bases remained unmatched. CDR3 loop: CASSLAPSGAGGSYEQYF. CDR3 sequence (DNA): TGTGCCAGCAGCTTAGCCCCCTCTGGAGCGGGGGGATCTTACGAGCAGTACTTC.

The chain recombines TRBV11-2 with TRBJ2-2, with unresolved D. Germline V gives CDR1 SGHAT, CDR2 FQNNGV. There are 14 residues in the CDR3. The germline V and J ends were trimmed by 5 bases and 1 base, with 8 bases remaining between them. The CDR3 reads CASSLERNTGELFF. CDR3 in DNA: TGTGCCAGCAGCCTCGAGAGGAACACCGGGGAGCTGTTTTTT.

Notes on this clone: The CDR3 does not close with the conserved phenylalanine or tryptophan, likely indicating a read error. The rearrangement links TRBV4-2 to TRBJ2-7, with 7 bases matching TRBD2. V lost 5 bases to trimming and J lost 6 bases; unmatched junction nucleotides: 7. There are 13 residues in the CDR3. CDR1 and CDR2 from the germline V gene are LGHNA and YNFKEQ. CDR3 sequence reads: CASSWTSYGEQYL. The CDR3, as DNA: TGTGCCAGCAGCTGGACTAGTTATGGCGAGCAGTACCTC.

V and J are TRBV18 and TRBJ2-2; 9 nucleotides align to TRBD1. The CDR3 runs 18 residues. After removal of 0 bases from V and 4 bases from J, the junction contained 9 bases not matched to a gene. Germline-derived CDR1 and CDR2 are KGHSH and LQKENI. The CDR3 bases are TGTGCCAGCTCACCACCCGGAACAGGGGGCCGTCTCACCGGGGAGCTGTTTTTT. Protein: CASSPPGTGGRLTGELFF.

The chain is built from TRBV5-1 and TRBJ2-2, with 7 bases identical to TRBD1. This CDR3 contains 16 residues. The junction had 3 bases not matched to a gene; V was cut back by 1 base and J by 0 bases. Germline assignment: CDR1 SGHRS and CDR2 YFSETQ. CDR3: CASSLQTGTNTGELFF. The CDR3 DNA sequence: TGCGCCAGCAGCTTGCAGACAGGGACGAACACCGGGGAGCTGTTTTTT.

V usage is TRBV7-6 and J usage is TRBJ2-1; tentatively, D is TRBD1 (6 bases). V lost 5 bases and J lost 7, with 24 bases in between. This CDR3 comprises 17 residues. CDR1 and CDR2 (germline): SGHVS, FNYEAQ. The CDR3 DNA is TGTGCCAGCAGCCCCCGGACGACAGGCGCATCGTGGAATGAGCAGTTCTTC. As protein: CASSPRTTGASWNEQFF.

This clone was observed a handful of times. The chain combines TRBV4-1 with TRBJ2-2, with 8 bases identical to TRBD1. The length of the CDR3 is 16 residues. V shed 2 bases, J shed 1 base, and the junction held 3 bases outside the gene matches. Germline V CDR1 and CDR2: MGHRA, YSYEKL. The CDR3 sequence: CASSQTGTGNTGELFF. The CDR3 DNA reads TGCGCCAGCAGCCAAACCGGGACAGGGAACACCGGGGAGCTGTTTTTT.

This chain joins TRBV4-3 and TRBJ2-4, with D tentatively TRBD1 (6 bases). The CDR3 spans 13 residues. From germline, CDR1 is LGHNA and CDR2 YSLEER. V lost 4 bases, J lost 5 bases, and 9 bases lay in between. CDR3 sequence reads: CASSLNRENIQYF. CDR3 DNA: TGCGCCAGCAGCCTTAACAGGGAAAACATTCAGTACTTC.

This clone is a singleton in its sample. The chain uses TRBV5-1 and TRBJ2-2, with 8 nucleotides matching TRBD1. The CDR3 totals 15 residues. The germline V gene encodes CDR1 SGHRS and CDR2 YFSETQ. V shed 3 bases, J shed 1 base, and the junction held 2 bases outside the gene matches. Here the CDR3 DNA reads TGCGCCAGCAGCTGGGGGACAGGGAACACCGGGGAGCTGTTTTTT. Amino acid sequence: CASSWGTGNTGELFF. Combining the CDR3 with reference TRBV5-1 and TRBJ2-2 gives the whole variable domain KAGVTQTPRYLIKTRGQQVTLSCSPISGHRSVSWYQQTPGQGLQFLFEYFSETQRNKGNFPGRFSGRQFSNSRSEMNVSTLELGDSALYLCASSWGTGNTGELFFGEGSRLTVL.

CDR3 sequence (DNA): TGTGCCAGCAGCCCGAGGGACAGGGGGAGAGTAGATGAGCAGTTCTTC. This encodes CASSPRDRGRVDEQFF. The chain has TRBV9 and TRBJ2-1, with TRBD1 matching 11 bases. Germline trimming cut 4 bases from V and 8 bases from J; bases unmatched to any gene: 11. From germline, CDR1 is SGDLS and CDR2 YYNGEE. This CDR3 region has 16 residues.

CDR3 residues: CASSKEGVTNEKLFF. CDR3 nucleotide sequence: TGTGCCAGCAGCAAAGAAGGGGTGACTAATGAAAAACTGTTTTTT. The rearrangement uses TRBV21-1 and TRBJ1-4; the table's D call of TRBD1 was not tested on the DNA. TRBV21-1 is given as a pseudogene. CDR3 length: 15 residues.

The V gene is TRBV6-5, the J gene TRBJ1-2; possible D gene TRBD1, 5 bases. The V end was cut by 2 bases, the J end by 7 bases, with 11 bases between. Germline-derived CDR1 and CDR2 are MNHEY and SVGAGI. The CDR3 totals 13 residues. CDR3 DNA: TGTGCCAGCAGTTACGGGCAGGGCGGTGGCTACACCTTC. Translated: CASSYGQGGGYTF.

The chain combines TRBV10-3 with TRBJ1-5, with D possibly matching TRBD1 (5 bases). Trimming removed 4 bases from V and 2 bases from J, with 18 bases in between. This CDR3 has 17 residues. Germline assignment: CDR1 ENHRY and CDR2 SYGVKD. This chain's CDR3 is CAISGGRGESGNQPQHF. The DNA of the CDR3 is TGTGCCATCAGTGGGGGACGCGGGGAGTCGGGCAATCAGCCCCAGCATTTT.

In its sample, this clone was seen a few times. The chain has TRBV6-5 and TRBJ1-6; TRBD1 might be the D (5 bases). The germline V gene has CDR1 MNHEY and CDR2 SVGAGI. The length of the CDR3 is 13 residues. The germline V and J ends were trimmed by 7 bases and 6 bases, with 10 bases remaining between them. The CDR3 nucleotides read TGTGCCAGCACCCAGGGAGGTAATTCACCCCTCCACTTT. Protein product: CASTQGGNSPLHF.

The V gene is TRBV5-8, the J gene TRBJ1-2; 11 nucleotides line up with TRBD1. The CDR3 is made up of 16 amino acids. Trimming took 6 bases from V and 4 from J; bases not matched to a gene: 11. Germline values: CDR1 SGHTS, CDR2 YDEGEE. The CDR3 nucleotides are TGTGCCAGCATCCCAGGACAGGGGGCGGATGGCTATGGCTACACCTTC. Translating it yields CASIPGQGADGYGYTF.

The rearrangement uses TRBV10-3 and TRBJ2-3, with D tentatively TRBD2 (6 bases). Germline assignment: CDR1 ENHRY and CDR2 SYGVKD. This CDR3 has 14 residues. V shed 2 bases and J shed 0 bases, with 6 bases lying between them. The CDR3: CAISELASTDTQYF. The CDR3 coding sequence is TGTGCCATCAGTGAGCTAGCGAGCACAGATACGCAGTATTTT.

This sequence joins TRBV6-4 and TRBJ1-6, with 7 bases matching TRBD1. The CDR3 totals 19 residues. Losses at the gene ends were 6 bases for V and 4 bases for J; bases not matched to a gene: 18. Germline loops: CDR1 MRHNA, CDR2 SNTAGT. The chain's CDR3 is CASSCLDRRSPYYNSPLHF. The CDR3 DNA reads as TGTGCCAGCAGCTGCCTGGACAGGCGGTCCCCTTATTATAATTCACCCCTCCACTTT.

The rearrangement uses TRBV5-1 and TRBJ1-1; 10 nucleotides line up with TRBD1. The length of the CDR3 is 14 residues. V lost 4 bases to trimming and J lost 6 bases; unmatched junction nucleotides: 6. Germline CDR1 reads SGHRS; CDR2 reads YFSETQ. The CDR3 here is CASSIGTGVPEAFF. The CDR3 bases are TGCGCCAGCAGCATCGGGACAGGGGTGCCTGAAGCTTTCTTT.

This clone was seen only a few times. The V and J genes are TRBV6-1 and TRBJ1-5, with D hard to call. The germline V and J ends were trimmed by 2 bases and 5 bases, with 13 bases remaining between them. The CDR3 is 15 residues long. The germline V gene has CDR1 MNHNS and CDR2 SASEGT. Written as DNA, the CDR3 is TGTGCCAGCAGTGAACACAGCCGGGGAGATCAGCCCCAGCATTTT. It translates to CASSEHSRGDQPQHF.

J is TRBJ2-7 and V is TRBV6-1, with 7 bases aligning to TRBD1. In germline, CDR1 is MNHNS, CDR2 SASEGT. This CDR3 is built from 15 residues. V trimming: 9 bases; J trimming: 0 bases; junction bases outside the gene matches: 11. The CDR3: CARGQPQARSYEQYF. The DNA of the CDR3 is TGTGCCAGGGGACAGCCCCAGGCCCGCTCCTACGAGCAGTACTTC.